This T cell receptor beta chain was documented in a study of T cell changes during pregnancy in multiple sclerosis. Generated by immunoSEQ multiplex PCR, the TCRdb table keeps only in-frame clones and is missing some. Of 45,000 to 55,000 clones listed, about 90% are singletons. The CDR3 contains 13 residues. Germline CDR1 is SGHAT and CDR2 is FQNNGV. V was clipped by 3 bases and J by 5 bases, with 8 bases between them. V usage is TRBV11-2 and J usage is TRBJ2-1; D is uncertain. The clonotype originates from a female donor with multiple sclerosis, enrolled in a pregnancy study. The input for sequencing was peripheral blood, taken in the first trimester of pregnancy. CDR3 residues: CASSLKLNNEQFF. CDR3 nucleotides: TGTGCCAGCAGCTTGAAACTAAACAATGAGCAGTTCTTC.